The 9 T cell receptor beta chains in this list originate from one sample, sequenced in a study of blood T cell repertoires in COVID-19. TCRdb's copy holds only in-frame clones and misses some; the assay was immunoSEQ multiplex PCR. The data hold under 45,000 clones, with roughly 85% observed a single time. The sequenced material came from peripheral blood. These receptors were obtained from a man between 60 and 75 years old with active or convalescent COVID-19.

The chain joins TRBV19 to TRBJ2-3; 10 bases are a match to TRBD2. The CDR3 spans 16 residues. The germline V gene encodes CDR1 LNHDA and CDR2 SQIVND (reference sequence). Trimming at V came to 5 bases and at J to 1 base, leaving 6 bases not matched to a gene. The CDR3 coding sequence is TGTGCCAGTAGTGTGCCTAGCGGGGGAGGCACAGATACGCAGTATTTT. Translation: CASSVPSGGGTDTQYF.

V gene TRBV5-4 combines with J gene TRBJ1-2; possible D gene TRBD1, 6 bases. The germline CDR1 and CDR2 sequences are SGHNT and YYREEE (reference sequence). Trimming shortened V by 3 bases and J by 5 bases, and 20 bases separated the two germline ends. The CDR3 covers 16 residues. CDR3 in amino acids: CASSYNTGYYGYGYTF. The CDR3 region has the DNA TGTGCCAGCAGCTACAACACAGGGTATTACGGATATGGCTACACCTTC. The whole variable domain, filled in from reference TRBV5-4 and TRBJ1-2, reads ETGVTQSPTHLIKTRGQQVTLRCSSQSGHNTVSWYQQALGQGPQFIFQYYREEENGRGNFPPRFSGLQFPNYSSELNVNALELDDSALYLCASSYNTGYYGYGYTFGSGTRLTVV.

This chain joins TRBV2 and TRBJ2-1, with D tentatively TRBD2 (7 bases). The germline gives CDR1 SNHLY, CDR2 FYNNEI. Trimming pared 6 bases from V and 2 bases from J, leaving 14 bases between. CDR3 length: 15 amino acids. CDR3 sequence reads: CASRWRGQAYNEQFF. Written as DNA, the CDR3 is TGTGCCAGCAGATGGCGGGGGCAGGCCTACAATGAGCAGTTCTTC.

V is TRBV4-1 and J is TRBJ2-3; 13 bases agree with TRBD2. Trimming cost V 4 bases and J 8 bases; bases outside gene matches: 12. In germline, CDR1 is MGHRA, CDR2 YSYEKL. This CDR3 has 17 residues. CDR3 nucleotides: TGCGCCAGCAGCCCCCGCCGACTAGCGGGGGGTGGGGGTACGCAGTATTTT. Its translation: CASSPRRLAGGGGTQYF.

The chain couples TRBV11-1 to TRBJ2-5; the match to TRBD2 covers 11 bases. V lost 5 bases and J lost 0; bases outside the gene matches: 2. The CDR3 runs to 15 residues. Germline CDR1 and CDR2: SGHAT and FQDESV (reference sequence). In DNA form, the CDR3 reads TGTGCCAGCAGCCCTAGCGGGGGGTACCAAGAGACCCAGTACTTC. Encoded protein: CASSPSGGYQETQYF.

The chain joins TRBV3-1 (or the pseudogene TRBV3-2) to TRBJ2-3; D possibly corresponds to TRBD2 (5 bases). The CDR3 is 16 residues long. Between the trimmed V and J ends, which lost 1 base and 1 base, there was a span of 12 bases. From germline, CDR1 is LGHDT and CDR2 YNNKEL (reference sequence). The CDR3 DNA follows: TGTGCCAGCAGCCAAGTTGGGGTCGGGGGCACAGATACGCAGTATTTT. Residues: CASSQVGVGGTDTQYF.

This chain joins TRBV28 and TRBJ2-3; D is undetermined. The V gene lost 6 bases and the J gene lost 4 bases, with 8 bases spanning the gap. Germline V lookup: CDR1 MDHEN, CDR2 SYDVKM. The CDR3 length is 12 residues. The CDR3 sequence: CASSPLSDTQYF. The DNA for the CDR3 is TGTGCCAGCAGCCCTCTTTCAGATACGCAGTATTTT.

The V and J genes are TRBV2 and TRBJ1-4, with TRBD1 as a possible D gene (5 bases). Germline V gene data show CDR1 as SNHLY and CDR2 as FYNNEI. CDR3 length: 15 amino acids. The V gene lost 2 bases and the J gene lost 4 bases, with 11 bases spanning the gap. The CDR3 DNA reads TGTGCCAGCAGTGAATACGGGGGGAGTAATGAAAAACTGTTTTTT. Translation gives CASSEYGGSNEKLFF.

The rearrangement links TRBV5-4 to TRBJ2-1; 10 nucleotides line up with TRBD2. The CDR3 sequence is 17 residues long. V lost 1 base to trimming and J lost 2 bases; unmatched junction nucleotides: 6. The germline V gene has CDR1 SGHNT and CDR2 YYREEE (reference sequence). The DNA of the CDR3 is TGTGCCAGCAGCTTGTCACTAACTAGCGGGGCCTACAATGAGCAGTTCTTC. It specifies CASSLSLTSGAYNEQFF.